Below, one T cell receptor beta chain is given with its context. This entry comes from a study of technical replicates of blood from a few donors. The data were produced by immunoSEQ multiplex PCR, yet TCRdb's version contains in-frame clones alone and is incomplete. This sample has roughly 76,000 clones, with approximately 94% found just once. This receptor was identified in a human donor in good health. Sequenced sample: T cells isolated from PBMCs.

The CDR3 nucleotides are TGTGCCAGCAGCTTGGGGGCGGGAGGGCCCCACAATGAGCAGTTCTTC. This sequence encodes CASSLGAGGPHNEQFF. This chain links TRBV5-4 with TRBJ2-1, with 9 nucleotides matching TRBD2. Germline CDR1 and CDR2: SGHNT and YYREEE (reference sequence). The CDR3 has 16 amino acids. Trimming cost V 0 bases and J 5 bases; bases outside gene matches: 6.